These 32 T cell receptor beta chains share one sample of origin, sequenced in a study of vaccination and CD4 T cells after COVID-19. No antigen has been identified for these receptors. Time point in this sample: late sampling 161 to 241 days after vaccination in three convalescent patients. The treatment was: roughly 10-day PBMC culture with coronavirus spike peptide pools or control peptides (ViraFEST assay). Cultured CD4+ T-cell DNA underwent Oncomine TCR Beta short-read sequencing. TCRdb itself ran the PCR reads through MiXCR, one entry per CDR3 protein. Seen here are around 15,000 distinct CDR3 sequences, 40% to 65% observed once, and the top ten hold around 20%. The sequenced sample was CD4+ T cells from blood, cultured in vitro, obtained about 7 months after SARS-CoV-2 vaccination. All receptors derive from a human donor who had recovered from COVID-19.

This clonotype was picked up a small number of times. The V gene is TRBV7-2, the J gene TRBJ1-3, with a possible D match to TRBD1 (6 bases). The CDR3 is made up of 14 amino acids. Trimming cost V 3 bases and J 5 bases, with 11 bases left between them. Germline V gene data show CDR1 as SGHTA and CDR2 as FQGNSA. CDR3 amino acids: CASSFNRARNTIYF. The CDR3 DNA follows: TGTGCCAGCAGCTTCAACAGGGCCAGAAACACCATATATTTT.

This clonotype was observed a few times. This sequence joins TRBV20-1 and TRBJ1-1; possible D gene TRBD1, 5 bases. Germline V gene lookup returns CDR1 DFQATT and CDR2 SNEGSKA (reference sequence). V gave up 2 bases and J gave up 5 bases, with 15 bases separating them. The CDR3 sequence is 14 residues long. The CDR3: CSARQGSVGTEAFF. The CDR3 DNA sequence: TGCAGTGCTAGACAGGGTTCCGTTGGGACTGAAGCTTTCTTT.

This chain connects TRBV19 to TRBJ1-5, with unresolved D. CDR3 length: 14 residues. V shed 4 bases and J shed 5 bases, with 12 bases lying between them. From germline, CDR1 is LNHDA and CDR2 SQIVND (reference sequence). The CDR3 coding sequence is TGTGCCAGTAGTACTCAGTGGACCGATCAGCCCCAGCATTTT. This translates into CASSTQWTDQPQHF.

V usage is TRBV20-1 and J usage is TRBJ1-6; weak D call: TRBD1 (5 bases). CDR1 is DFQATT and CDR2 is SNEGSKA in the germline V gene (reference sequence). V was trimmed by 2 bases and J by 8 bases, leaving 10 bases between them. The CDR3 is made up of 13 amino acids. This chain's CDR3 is CSARPREDSPLHF. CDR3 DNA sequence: TGCAGTGCTAGACCCAGGGAAGATTCACCCCTCCACTTT.

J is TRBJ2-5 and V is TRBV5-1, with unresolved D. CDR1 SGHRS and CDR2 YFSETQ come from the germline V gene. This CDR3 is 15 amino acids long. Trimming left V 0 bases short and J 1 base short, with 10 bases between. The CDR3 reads CASSLAGPGQETQYF. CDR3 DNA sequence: TGCGCCAGCAGCTTGGCCGGGCCCGGCCAAGAGACCCAGTACTTC.

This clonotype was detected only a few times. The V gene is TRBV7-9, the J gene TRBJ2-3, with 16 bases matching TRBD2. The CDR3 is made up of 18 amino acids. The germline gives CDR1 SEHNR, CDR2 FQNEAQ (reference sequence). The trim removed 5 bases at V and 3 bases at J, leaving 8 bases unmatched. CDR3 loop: CASSLGLAGGPVTDTQYF. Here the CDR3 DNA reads TGTGCCAGCAGCCTGGGACTAGCGGGAGGGCCCGTTACAGATACGCAGTATTTT.

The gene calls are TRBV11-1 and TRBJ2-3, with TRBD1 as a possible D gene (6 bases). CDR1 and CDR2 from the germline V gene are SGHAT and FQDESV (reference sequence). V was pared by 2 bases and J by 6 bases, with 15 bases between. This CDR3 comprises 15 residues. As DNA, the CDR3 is TGTGCCAGCAGCTTACCCGAGTTGGGGGCGGATACGCAGTATTTT. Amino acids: CASSLPELGADTQYF.

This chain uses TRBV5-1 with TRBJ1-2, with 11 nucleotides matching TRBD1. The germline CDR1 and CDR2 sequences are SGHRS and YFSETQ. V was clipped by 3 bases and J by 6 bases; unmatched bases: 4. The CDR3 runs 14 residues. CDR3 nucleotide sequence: TGCGCCAGCAGCTCGGGACAGGGGGACCATGGCTACACCTTC. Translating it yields CASSSGQGDHGYTF. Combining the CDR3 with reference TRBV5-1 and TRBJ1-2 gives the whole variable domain KAGVTQTPRYLIKTRGQQVTLSCSPISGHRSVSWYQQTPGQGLQFLFEYFSETQRNKGNFPGRFSGRQFSNSRSEMNVSTLELGDSALYLCASSSGQGDHGYTFGSGTRLTVV.

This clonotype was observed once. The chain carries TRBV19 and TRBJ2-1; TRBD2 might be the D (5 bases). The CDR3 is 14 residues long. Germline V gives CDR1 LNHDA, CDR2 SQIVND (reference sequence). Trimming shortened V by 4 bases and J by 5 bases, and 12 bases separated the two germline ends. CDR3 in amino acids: CASSTRAVDNEQFF. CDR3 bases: TGTGCCAGTAGTACCCGAGCGGTGGACAATGAGCAGTTCTTC.

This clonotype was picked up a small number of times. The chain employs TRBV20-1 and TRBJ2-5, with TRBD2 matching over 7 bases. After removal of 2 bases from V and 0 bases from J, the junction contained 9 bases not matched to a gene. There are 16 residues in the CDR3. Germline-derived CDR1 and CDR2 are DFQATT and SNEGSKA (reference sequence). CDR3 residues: CSARIRRGTYQETQYF. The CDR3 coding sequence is TGCAGTGCTAGAATTCGGCGGGGGACGTACCAAGAGACCCAGTACTTC.

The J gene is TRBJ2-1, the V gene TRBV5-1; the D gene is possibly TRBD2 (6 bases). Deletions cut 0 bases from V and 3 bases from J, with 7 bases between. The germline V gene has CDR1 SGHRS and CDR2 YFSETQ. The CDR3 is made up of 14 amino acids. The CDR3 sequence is CASSLGGVYNEQFF. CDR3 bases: TGCGCCAGCAGCTTGGGGGGGGTCTACAATGAGCAGTTCTTC.

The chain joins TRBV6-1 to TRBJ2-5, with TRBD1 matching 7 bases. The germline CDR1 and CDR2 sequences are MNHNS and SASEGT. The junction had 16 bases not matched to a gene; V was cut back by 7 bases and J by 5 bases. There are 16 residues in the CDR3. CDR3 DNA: TGTGCCAGCACCTTGGGACAGCAACCGGCGTGGGAGACCCAGTACTTC. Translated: CASTLGQQPAWETQYF.

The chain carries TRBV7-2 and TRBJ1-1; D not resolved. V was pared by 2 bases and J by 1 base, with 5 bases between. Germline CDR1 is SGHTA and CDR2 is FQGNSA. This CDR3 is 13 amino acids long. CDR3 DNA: TGTGCCAGCAGCTTACAGCCGAACACTGAAGCTTTCTTT. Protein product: CASSLQPNTEAFF.

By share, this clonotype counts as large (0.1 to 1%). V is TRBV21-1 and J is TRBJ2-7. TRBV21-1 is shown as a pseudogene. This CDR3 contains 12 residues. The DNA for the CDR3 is TGTGCCAGCAGCCCAACAGCTTACGAGCAGTACTTC. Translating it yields CASSPTAYEQYF.

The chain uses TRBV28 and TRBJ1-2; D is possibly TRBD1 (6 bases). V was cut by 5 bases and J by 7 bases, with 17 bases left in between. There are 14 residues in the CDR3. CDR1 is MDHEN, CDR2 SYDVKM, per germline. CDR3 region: CASSAPSGVSGYTF. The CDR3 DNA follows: TGTGCCAGCAGTGCCCCCTCAGGGGTGAGTGGCTACACCTTC.

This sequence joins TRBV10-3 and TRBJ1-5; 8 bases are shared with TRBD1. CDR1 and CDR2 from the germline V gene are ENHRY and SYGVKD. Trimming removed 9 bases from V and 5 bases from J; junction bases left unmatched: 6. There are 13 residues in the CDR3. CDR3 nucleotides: TGTGCCATAAGCGACAGGGGCTATCAGCCCCAGCATTTT. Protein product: CAISDRGYQPQHF.

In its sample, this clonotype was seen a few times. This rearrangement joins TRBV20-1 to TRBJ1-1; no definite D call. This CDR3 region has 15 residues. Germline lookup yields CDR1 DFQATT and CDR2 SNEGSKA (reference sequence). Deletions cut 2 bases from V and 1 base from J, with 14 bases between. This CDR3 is CSARPPRAANTEAFF. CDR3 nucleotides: TGCAGTGCTAGACCCCCTCGGGCGGCGAACACTGAAGCTTTCTTT.

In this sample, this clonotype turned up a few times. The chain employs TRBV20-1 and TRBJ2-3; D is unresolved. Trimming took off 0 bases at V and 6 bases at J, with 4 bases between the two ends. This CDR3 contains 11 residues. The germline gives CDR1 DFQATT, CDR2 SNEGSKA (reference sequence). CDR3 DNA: TGCAGTGCTAGAGACCTGGATACGCAGTATTTT. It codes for CSARDLDTQYF.

The CDR3: CASRLQTGRASYEQYF. In DNA form, the CDR3 reads TGTGCAAGTCGCTTGCAGACAGGACGAGCCTCCTACGAGCAGTACTTC. The rearrangement uses TRBV12-2 and TRBJ2-7; the table's D call, TRBD1, has no DNA check behind it. TRBV12-2 is a pseudogene locus. CDR3 length: 16 amino acids.

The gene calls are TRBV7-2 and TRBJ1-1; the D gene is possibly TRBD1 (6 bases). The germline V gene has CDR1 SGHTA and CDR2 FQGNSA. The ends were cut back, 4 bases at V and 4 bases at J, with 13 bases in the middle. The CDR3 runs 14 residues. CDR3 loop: CASSSKFRGTEAFF. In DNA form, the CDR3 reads TGTGCCAGCAGCTCGAAATTCAGGGGCACTGAAGCTTTCTTT.

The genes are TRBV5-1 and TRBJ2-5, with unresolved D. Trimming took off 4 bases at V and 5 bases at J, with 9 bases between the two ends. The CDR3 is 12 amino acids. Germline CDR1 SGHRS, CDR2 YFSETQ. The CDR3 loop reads CASSPQGETQYF. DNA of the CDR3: TGCGCCAGCAGCCCCCAAGGGGAGACCCAGTACTTC.

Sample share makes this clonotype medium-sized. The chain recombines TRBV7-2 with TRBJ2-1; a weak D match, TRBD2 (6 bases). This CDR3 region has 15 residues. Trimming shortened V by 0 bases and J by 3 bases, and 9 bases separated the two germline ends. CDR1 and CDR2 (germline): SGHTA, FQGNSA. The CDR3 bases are TGTGCCAGCAGCTTAGCAAAGACTAGCTACAATGAGCAGTTCTTC. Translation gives CASSLAKTSYNEQFF. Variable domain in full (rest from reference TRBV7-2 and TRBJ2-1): GAGVSQSPSNKVTEKGKDVELRCDPISGHTALYWYRQSLGQGLEFLIYFQGNSAPDKSGLPSDRFSAERTGGSVSTLTIQRTQQEDSAVYLCASSLAKTSYNEQFFGPGTRLTVL.

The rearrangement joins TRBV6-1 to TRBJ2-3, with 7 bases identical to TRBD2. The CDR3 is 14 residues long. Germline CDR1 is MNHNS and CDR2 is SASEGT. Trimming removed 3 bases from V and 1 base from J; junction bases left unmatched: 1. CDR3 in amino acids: CASSDTSGTDTQYF. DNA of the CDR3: TGTGCCAGCAGTGACACTAGCGGCACAGATACGCAGTATTTT.

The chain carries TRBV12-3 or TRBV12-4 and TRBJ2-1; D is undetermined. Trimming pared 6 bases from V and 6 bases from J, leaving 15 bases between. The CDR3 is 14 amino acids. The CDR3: CASSLINNGNEQFF. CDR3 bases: TGTGCCAGCAGCTTAATTAACAACGGCAATGAGCAGTTCTTC.

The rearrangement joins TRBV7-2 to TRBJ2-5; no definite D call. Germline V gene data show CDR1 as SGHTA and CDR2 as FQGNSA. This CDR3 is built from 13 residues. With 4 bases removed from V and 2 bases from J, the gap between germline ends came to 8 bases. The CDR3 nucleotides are TGTGCCAGCAGCTCGATCCGTCAAGAGACCCAGTACTTC. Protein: CASSSIRQETQYF.

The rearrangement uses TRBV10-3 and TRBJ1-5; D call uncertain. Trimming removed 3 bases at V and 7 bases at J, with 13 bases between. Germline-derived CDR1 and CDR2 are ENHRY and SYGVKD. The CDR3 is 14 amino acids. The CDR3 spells CAISDTASGQPQHF. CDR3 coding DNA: TGTGCCATCAGTGATACAGCAAGCGGCCAGCCCCAGCATTTT.

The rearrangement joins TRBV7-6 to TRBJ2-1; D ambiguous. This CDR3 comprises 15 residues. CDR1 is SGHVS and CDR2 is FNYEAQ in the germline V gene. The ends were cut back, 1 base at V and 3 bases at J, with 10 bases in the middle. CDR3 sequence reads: CASSLVPGIYNEQFF. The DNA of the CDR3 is TGTGCCAGCAGCTTAGTTCCTGGAATCTACAATGAGCAGTTCTTC.

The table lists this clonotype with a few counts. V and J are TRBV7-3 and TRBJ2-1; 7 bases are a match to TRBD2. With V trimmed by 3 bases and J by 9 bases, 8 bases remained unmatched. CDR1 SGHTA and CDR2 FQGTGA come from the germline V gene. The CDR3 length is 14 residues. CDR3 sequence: CASSFGGSSGEQFF. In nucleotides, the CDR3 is TGTGCCAGCAGCTTTGGCGGGAGCTCAGGTGAGCAGTTCTTC.

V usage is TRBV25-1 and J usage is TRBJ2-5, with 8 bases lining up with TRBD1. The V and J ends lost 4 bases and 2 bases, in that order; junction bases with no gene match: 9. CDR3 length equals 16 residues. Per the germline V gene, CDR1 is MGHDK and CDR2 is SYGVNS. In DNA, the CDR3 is TGTGCCAGCAGTGGAACGTACGGGACAGGACAAGAGACCCAGTACTTC. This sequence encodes CASSGTYGTGQETQYF.

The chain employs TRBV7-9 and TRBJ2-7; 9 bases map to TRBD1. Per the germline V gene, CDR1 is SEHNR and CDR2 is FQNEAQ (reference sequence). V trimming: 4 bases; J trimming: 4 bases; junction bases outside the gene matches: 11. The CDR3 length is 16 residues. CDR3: CASSSTRGQGIYEQYF. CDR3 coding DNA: TGTGCCAGCAGCTCGACCCGGGGACAGGGCATTTACGAGCAGTACTTC.

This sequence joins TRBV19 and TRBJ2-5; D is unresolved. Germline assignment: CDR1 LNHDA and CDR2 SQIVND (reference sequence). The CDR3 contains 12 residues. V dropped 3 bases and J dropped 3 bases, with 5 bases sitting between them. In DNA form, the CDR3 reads TGTGCCAGTAGTATCCAAGAAGAGACCCAGTACTTC. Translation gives CASSIQEETQYF.

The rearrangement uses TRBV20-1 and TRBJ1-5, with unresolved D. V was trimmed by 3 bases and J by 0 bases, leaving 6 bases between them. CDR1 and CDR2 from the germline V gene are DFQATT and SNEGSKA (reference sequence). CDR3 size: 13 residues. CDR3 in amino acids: CSASTYSNQPQHF. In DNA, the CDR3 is TGCAGTGCTAGTACCTATAGCAATCAGCCCCAGCATTTT.